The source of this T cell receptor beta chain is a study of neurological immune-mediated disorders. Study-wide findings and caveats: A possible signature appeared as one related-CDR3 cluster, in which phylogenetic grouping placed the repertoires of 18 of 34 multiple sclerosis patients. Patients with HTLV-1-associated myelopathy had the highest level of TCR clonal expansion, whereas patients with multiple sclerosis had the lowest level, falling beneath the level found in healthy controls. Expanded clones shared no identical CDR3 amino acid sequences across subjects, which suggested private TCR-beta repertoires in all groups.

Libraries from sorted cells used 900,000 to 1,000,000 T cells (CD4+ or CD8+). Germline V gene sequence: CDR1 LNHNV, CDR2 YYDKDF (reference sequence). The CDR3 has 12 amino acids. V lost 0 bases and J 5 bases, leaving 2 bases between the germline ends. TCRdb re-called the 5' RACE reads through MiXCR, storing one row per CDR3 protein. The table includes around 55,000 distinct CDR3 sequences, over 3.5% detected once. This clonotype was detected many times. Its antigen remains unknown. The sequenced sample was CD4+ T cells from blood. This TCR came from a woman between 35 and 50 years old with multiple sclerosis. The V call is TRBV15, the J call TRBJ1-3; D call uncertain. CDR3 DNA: TGTGCCACCAGCAGAGACCGAAACACCATATATTTT. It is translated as CATSRDRNTIYF.